This TCR beta chain was identified in a study of blood T cell repertoires in COVID-19 (dated by TCRdb to the early 2020s). Regarding the study in general: Samples from collaborators originated in the United States, Italy and Spain and spanned both the acute and convalescent phases of COVID-19. The prospective study material was composed of cDNA or gDNA derived from T cells, B-cell-depleted T cells, or PBMCs. The dataset comprised deeply sampled blood TCRbeta repertoires from subjects exposed to, actively infected with, or recovered from COVID-19. The repertoires were released in a freely available public database intended as a resource for research on the immune response to SARS-CoV-2. The samples were drawn from the first 160 participants of the ongoing ImmuneRACE study and from 950 to 1,500 subjects provided by 6 global collaborators. The sample metadata nearly always contained a de-identified subject ID, COVID-19 status, age in years and sex. HLA class I and class II types, where available, came from metadata supplied by the sample provider rather than from assay-based typing. Overall results and qualifications from the work: The amount of clinical and demographic metadata varied by source and participant and was provided uncurated.

V and J lose 4 bases and 2 bases, and a span of 12 bases separates them. The CDR3 covers 14 residues, taking in both the cysteine and the phenylalanine. Just the 42-base CDR3 DNA is kept, in frame starting at base 1. The germline V gene encodes CDR1 SGHTA and CDR2 FQGTGA. With respect to this clone: Its antigen remains undetermined. One base away there is no much larger clone; base qualities are not given.

TCRbeta CDR3 regions were amplified from genomic DNA by means of the immunoSEQ Assay, a bias-controlled multiplex PCR. The paper's data handling went like this. Within the assay, amplification of reference gene primers was used to estimate how many nucleated cells each sample contained. To quantify the absolute abundance of each unique TCRbeta CDR3 rearrangement, sequence reads were collapsed and filtered. For each sample, productive Simpson clonality was calculated as the square root of Simpson's diversity index across productive rearrangements. As stored in TCRdb, this immuneACCESS dataset retains in-frame rearrangements with V and J assigned. A fraction of the clones does not appear; measured against another copy, unresolved V genes explain less than half of the discrepancy, and the remainder lacks a known reason. The V and J calls and clone size are taken from that table; D and trimming were inferred from the DNA. The sample data list hundreds of thousands of clones, and about 90% of these were observed just once. The ten top clones hold under 3% of the sample.

Participants in the prospective study were aged roughly 18 to 90 years, lived in 24 United States geographic areas, and enrolled through a virtual design. In the prospective study, participants were assigned to cohorts based on the clinical history participants reported in a screening survey and a study questionnaire. ImmuneRACE Cohort 3 recovered participants were defined by two consecutive negative NP/OP PCR tests, healthcare professional clearance, or symptom resolution. Mobile phlebotomists in the prospective study collected whole blood, serum and a nasopharyngeal or oropharyngeal swab from every participant. Additional blood draws and questionnaires over an approximately 2-month period could optionally be provided by prospective study participants. Before DNA extraction, prospective study blood samples were shipped either frozen or at room temperature.

The sequencing sample was made of PBMCs or T cells enriched from blood (not recorded which). This sequence uses TRBV7-3 and TRBJ2-7, and the D gene may be TRBD1, 6 bases matching. This clonotype was sampled from a woman aged 25 to 39 who had recovered from COVID-19. The nucleotides read TGTGCCAGCAGCTCTAAGACAGGCGCCTACGAGCAGTACTTC. Translation gives CASSSKTGAYEQYF.